Below are 10 T cell receptor beta chains sequenced from a single sample in a study of cytomegalovirus exposure and HLA in healthy donors. The PCR made use of 60 Vbeta and 13 Jbeta primers. The data were produced by immunoSEQ multiplex PCR, yet TCRdb's version contains in-frame clones alone and is incomplete. The table lists 150,000 to 250,000 clones, with less than 0.85% in the top ten. Input material: PBMCs. Source of these receptors: a boy aged 10-17 years in good health and CMV-seronegative.

This chain's CDR3 is CAWSVKSLGQYNEQFF. The CDR3 DNA is TGTGCCTGGAGTGTGAAATCCCTTGGACAGTACAATGAGCAGTTCTTC. This chain connects TRBV30 to TRBJ2-1, with D tentatively TRBD1 (6 bases). There are 16 residues in the CDR3. Germline V gene sequence: CDR1 GTSNPN, CDR2 SVGIG (reference sequence). Trimming removed 0 bases at V and 4 bases at J, with 16 bases between.

The rearrangement uses TRBV4-3 and TRBJ2-7, with a possible D match to TRBD1 (5 bases). The germline V gene has CDR1 LGHNA and CDR2 YSLEER. With 0 bases removed from V and 3 bases from J, the gap between germline ends came to 21 bases. CDR3 length equals 18 residues. The chain's CDR3 is CASSQEKERQGRIYEQYF. The CDR3 DNA reads TGCGCCAGCAGCCAAGAAAAGGAACGGCAGGGCCGGATCTACGAGCAGTACTTC.

As regards this clone: Other DNA sequences in this sample translate to the same CDR3. The chain employs TRBV9 and TRBJ1-5; no definite D call. CDR3 length: 14 residues. In germline, CDR1 is SGDLS, CDR2 YYNGEE. V was clipped by 0 bases and J by 4 bases, with 8 bases between them. CDR3 nucleotide sequence: TGTGCCAGCAGCGTAGGGGGAGGAAATCAGCCCCAGCATTTT. Translated: CASSVGGGNQPQHF.

V and J are TRBV28 and TRBJ1-6; weak D call: TRBD1 (5 bases). The CDR3 runs to 14 residues. Trimming left V 5 bases short and J 9 bases short, with 14 bases between. Germline CDR1 and CDR2: MDHEN and SYDVKM. CDR3 in amino acids: CASSALGGGSPLHF. CDR3 nucleotides: TGTGCCAGCAGTGCATTGGGGGGTGGTTCACCCCTCCACTTT.

This chain connects TRBV7-3 to TRBJ1-4; 11 nucleotides line up with TRBD1. There are 16 residues in the CDR3. J was trimmed by 4 bases and V by 4 bases; bases with no gene match: 5. Germline V gene sequence: CDR1 SGHTA, CDR2 FQGTGA. The CDR3 DNA follows: TGTGCCAGCAGCTATGGACAGGGGGCTGGTAATGAAAAACTGTTTTTT. It specifies CASSYGQGAGNEKLFF.

V and J are TRBV15 and TRBJ1-4; possible D gene TRBD1, 6 bases. V gave up 0 bases and J gave up 5 bases, with 13 bases separating them. Germline CDR1 is LNHNV and CDR2 is YYDKDF (reference sequence). The CDR3 is made up of 16 amino acids. CDR3 bases: TGTGCCACCAGCAGAGATCTCGCAGGGGTAAATGAAAAACTGTTTTTT. This translates into CATSRDLAGVNEKLFF.

The chain carries TRBV29-1 and TRBJ1-5; 8 nucleotides line up with TRBD1. The CDR3 spans 15 residues. J gave up 5 bases and V 4 bases, and 10 bases lay outside the gene matches. Germline CDR1 SQVTM, CDR2 ANQGSEA. This CDR3 reads CSVVTGGARDQPQHF. CDR3 in DNA: TGCAGCGTTGTAACAGGGGGAGCCCGGGATCAGCCCCAGCATTTT.

The chain links TRBV2 to TRBJ1-6; unclear D gene. The length of the CDR3 is 15 residues. Germline V gene sequence: CDR1 SNHLY, CDR2 FYNNEI. V was trimmed by 3 bases and J by 7 bases, leaving 13 bases between them. The CDR3 reads CASSEWAEGNSPLHF. Written as DNA, the CDR3 is TGTGCCAGCAGTGAGTGGGCCGAGGGAAATTCACCCCTCCACTTT.

The gene calls are TRBV19 and TRBJ2-1; D gene unclear. CDR1 and CDR2 (germline): LNHDA, SQIVND (reference sequence). The CDR3 totals 15 residues. Trimming removed 1 base at V and 4 bases at J, with 11 bases between. CDR3 nucleotide sequence: TGTGCCAGTAGTATAGGTGACTCTCCGTACAATGAGCAGTTCTTC. Translated: CASSIGDSPYNEQFF.

The rearrangement uses TRBV18 and TRBJ2-1, with 7 nucleotides matching TRBD1. Germline V gene sequence: CDR1 KGHSH, CDR2 LQKENI. The V gene end was trimmed by 3 bases and the J gene end by 10 bases; junction bases not matched to a gene: 6. The CDR3 has 13 residues. The CDR3 bases are TGTGCCAGCTCACCGGGTACAGGGGAGGAGCAGTTCTTC. It encodes CASSPGTGEEQFF.